The present entry profiles one T cell receptor beta chain with its context. Repertoires were generated with immunoSEQ multiplex PCR, while TCRdb's copy carries only in-frame clones and drops some. This sample has over 350,000 clones; 80% to 90% occur once, and the top ten carry approximately 1.4%. The CDR3 has 17 residues. Germline values: CDR1 MNHNS, CDR2 SASEGT. The V and J ends lost 4 bases and 1 base, in that order; junction bases with no gene match: 8. The data were obtained in a study of blood T cell repertoires in COVID-19. This receptor was taken from a young woman with active or convalescent COVID-19. Sequenced input: peripheral blood. This rearrangement joins TRBV6-1 to TRBJ2-3; 10 bases agree with TRBD2. In DNA, the CDR3 is TGTGCCAGCAGTGTAGGAGCGGGAGGGGGCGGCACAGATACGCAGTATTTT. This encodes CASSVGAGGGGTDTQYF.